The rows below give T cell receptor beta chains drawn from one sample of a study of OX40 agonist ivuxolimab in advanced cancers. Only in-frame clones appear in the TCRdb table, and some are missing; sequencing was by immunoSEQ multiplex PCR. The sample includes 80,000 to 100,000 clones, 87% of them seen just once. Sample: CD4+ or CD8+ T cells sorted from blood, taken in a trial of the OX40 agonist ivuxolimab. The origin of the receptors is an adult with an advanced solid tumor such as melanoma, head and neck, liver or kidney cancer. Each CDR3 is given with its conserved first and last residue. D genes are given only for firm matches. Some rows have no size entry. The others give once, few or many, or a class for an expanded clone.

CASSLAGEGEQFF,TGCGCCAGCAGCTTGGCGGGGGAAGGTGAGCAGTTCTTC,NA,NA,TRBV5-1,TRBJ2-1
CASRVGTEAFF,TGTGCCTCGAGGGTGGGGACTGAAGCTTTCTTT,NA,NA,TRBV30,TRBJ1-1
CSAEGDYGYTF,TGCAGTGCGGAGGGAGACTATGGCTACACCTTC,NA,few,TRBV20-1,TRBJ1-2
CASSLESAPRNTIYF,TGTGCCAGCAGCTTGGAGTCAGCTCCGAGAAACACCATATATTTT,NA,NA,TRBV5-6,TRBJ1-3
CASSPSRETQYF,TGTGCCAGCAGTCCCTCGAGGGAGACCCAGTACTTC,NA,once,TRBV28,TRBJ2-5
CASTTTGRNTEAFF,TGCGCCAGCACTACAACAGGGCGGAACACTGAAGCTTTCTTT,NA,NA,TRBV5-1,TRBJ1-1
CASSLGGPKLRIAETQYF,TGTGCCAGCAGCTTAGGGGGGCCAAAGCTTCGCATCGCGGAGACCCAGTACTTC,NA,NA,TRBV11-2,TRBJ2-5
CASSALSGTSGAHEQYF,TGTGCCAGCAGCGCCCTCTCAGGGACTAGCGGGGCCCACGAGCAGTACTTC,TRBD2,NA,TRBV11-2,TRBJ2-7
CASSLGGGSGTDTQYF,TGTGCCAGCAGCTTGGGAGGGGGCTCTGGCACAGATACGCAGTATTTT,TRBD1,NA,TRBV5-4,TRBJ2-3
CASTHLVLGQGATYEQYF,TGCGCCAGCACGCACCTTGTTTTGGGACAGGGGGCAACCTACGAGCAGTACTTC,TRBD1,NA,TRBV4-3,TRBJ2-7
CASAPTANYGYTF,TGCGCCAGCGCCCCGACAGCGAACTATGGCTACACCTTC,NA,few,TRBV10-1,TRBJ1-2
CASSFSAGSYEQYF,TGCGCCAGCAGCTTTTCGGCAGGGTCCTACGAGCAGTACTTC,NA,NA,TRBV5-1,TRBJ2-7
CASSPDRAGNQPQHF,TGTGCCAGCAGCCCCGACAGGGCAGGCAATCAGCCCCAGCATTTT,TRBD1,NA,TRBV6-5,TRBJ1-5
CASSEERQRINSPLHF,TGTGCCAGCAGTGAAGAGAGACAGCGAATTAATTCACCCCTCCACTTT,NA,NA,TRBV2,TRBJ1-6
CASRVRGGTDTQYF,TGTGCCAGCAGGGTGCGGGGGGGCACAGATACGCAGTATTTT,TRBD2,once,TRBV13,TRBJ2-3
CASSYPGATGSYEQYF,TGTGCCAGCAGTTACCCGGGAGCGACGGGCTCCTACGAGCAGTACTTC,NA,few,TRBV27,TRBJ2-7
CASSLSSGVKNEQYF,TGTGCCAGCAGCTTATCATCGGGGGTGAAAAACGAGCAGTACTTC,NA,NA,TRBV7-2,TRBJ2-7
CASKGTGPNSPLHF,TGTGCCAGCAAGGGGACAGGCCCAAATTCACCCCTCCACTTT,TRBD1,NA,TRBV2,TRBJ1-6
CASSRSPNRVSETQYF,TGTGCCAGCAGCCGAAGCCCTAACAGGGTTTCGGAGACCCAGTACTTC,NA,NA,TRBV11-2,TRBJ2-5
CAWTVTGGRGYGYTF,TGTGCCTGGACCGTAACAGGGGGACGGGGCTATGGCTACACCTTC,TRBD1,NA,TRBV30,TRBJ1-2
CASSPPPGLAGNSDEQFF,TGTGCCAGCTCACCACCCCCGGGACTAGCGGGGAATTCCGATGAGCAGTTCTTC,TRBD2,NA,TRBV18,TRBJ2-1
CASSPQEGGANVLTF,TGTGCCAGCAGCCCTCAAGAAGGTGGGGCCAACGTCCTGACTTTC,NA,NA,TRBV6-5,TRBJ2-6
CASSLGNDYEQYF,TGTGCCAGCAGCTTAGGCAACGACTACGAGCAGTACTTC,NA,NA,TRBV11-3,TRBJ2-7
CASSQNGTENYGYTF,TGTGCCAGCAGCCAAAATGGGACAGAGAACTATGGCTACACCTTC,NA,NA,TRBV21-1,TRBJ1-2
CASSPRQGAHGYTF,TGTGCCAGCTCACCCAGACAGGGGGCACATGGCTACACCTTC,TRBD1,NA,TRBV18,TRBJ1-2
CASSLGTGYEQYF,TGTGCCAGCAGCTTAGGGACAGGCTACGAGCAGTACTTC,TRBD1,NA,TRBV7-2,TRBJ2-7
CASRSNLGNADTQYF,TGTGCCAGTAGATCGAACCTAGGAAATGCAGATACGCAGTATTTT,NA,NA,TRBV19,TRBJ2-3
CASSYGTGQGNQPQHF,TGTGCCAGCAGTTACGGTACGGGACAGGGCAATCAGCCCCAGCATTTT,TRBD1,once,TRBV6-5,TRBJ1-5
CASSLRGQGGGYGYTF,TGTGCCAGCAGCTTAAGGGGACAGGGCGGCGGCTATGGCTACACCTTC,TRBD1,NA,TRBV7-9,TRBJ1-2
CASTLGGENTEAFF,TGTGCCAGCACCCTTGGGGGCGAAAACACTGAAGCTTTCTTT,NA,few,TRBV21-1,TRBJ1-1
CASTPGQGLTYEQYF,TGTGCCAGCACCCCAGGACAGGGGTTAACCTACGAGCAGTACTTC,TRBD1,NA,TRBV5-5,TRBJ2-7
CASKQTSGNTIYF,TGTGCCAGCAAACAGACCTCTGGAAACACCATATATTTT,NA,NA,TRBV6-6,TRBJ1-3
CASSQDQSGGGQPQHF,TGCGCCAGCAGCCAAGATCAGTCAGGGGGCGGTCAGCCCCAGCATTTT,TRBD1,once,TRBV4-3,TRBJ1-5
CASSQEWAKTQYF,TGTGCCAGCAGCCAAGAGTGGGCGAAGACCCAGTACTTC,NA,NA,TRBV4-2,TRBJ2-5
CASSTGASFQETQYF,TGTGCCAGTAGTACAGGGGCGAGTTTCCAAGAGACCCAGTACTTC,NA,NA,TRBV19,TRBJ2-5
CASNRANYGYTF,TGTGCCAGTAATAGGGCTAACTATGGCTACACCTTC,NA,NA,TRBV19,TRBJ1-2
CASTPRDRGSGSPLHF,TGTGCCAGTACCCCCCGAGACAGGGGTTCGGGGTCACCCCTCCACTTT,TRBD1,NA,TRBV19,TRBJ1-6
CASSELGDRGENYGYTF,TGCGCCAGCAGTGAGTTAGGGGACAGGGGAGAGAACTATGGCTACACCTTC,TRBD1,once,TRBV10-1,TRBJ1-2
CASSLDRGFSEAFF,TGCGCCAGCAGCTTGGACAGGGGGTTTTCTGAAGCTTTCTTT,TRBD1,NA,TRBV5-1,TRBJ1-1
CASSDRGQFNQPQHF,TGTGCCAGCAGTGACCGCGGACAGTTCAATCAGCCCCAGCATTTT,NA,NA,TRBV2,TRBJ1-5
CASSLYGRNTEAFF,TGTGCCAGCAGTTTATACGGAAGGAACACTGAAGCTTTCTTT,NA,NA,TRBV27,TRBJ1-1
CASSARDKNQPQHF,TGTGCCAGCAGCGCCCGGGACAAAAATCAGCCCCAGCATTTT,NA,NA,TRBV2,TRBJ1-5
CASSDTVRYTF,TGTGCCAGCAGTGACACGGTGCGCTACACCTTC,NA,NA,TRBV2,TRBJ1-2